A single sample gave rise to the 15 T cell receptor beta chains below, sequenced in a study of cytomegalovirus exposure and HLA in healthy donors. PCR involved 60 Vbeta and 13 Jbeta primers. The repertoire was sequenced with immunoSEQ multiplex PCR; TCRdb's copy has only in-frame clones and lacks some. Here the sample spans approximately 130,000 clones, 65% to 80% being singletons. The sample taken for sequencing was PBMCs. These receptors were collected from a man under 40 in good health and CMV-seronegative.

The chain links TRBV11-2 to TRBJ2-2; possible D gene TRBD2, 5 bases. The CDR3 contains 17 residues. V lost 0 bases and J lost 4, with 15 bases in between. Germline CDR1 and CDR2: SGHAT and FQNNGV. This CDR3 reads CASSLEEVAAATGELFF. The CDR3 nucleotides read TGTGCCAGCAGCTTAGAAGAGGTGGCAGCGGCCACCGGGGAGCTGTTTTTT.

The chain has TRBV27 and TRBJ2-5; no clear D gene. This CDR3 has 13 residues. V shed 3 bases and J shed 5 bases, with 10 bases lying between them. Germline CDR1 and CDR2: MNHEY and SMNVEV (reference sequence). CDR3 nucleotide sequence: TGTGCCAGCAGTTTCTCGGGTCTCGAGACCCAGTACTTC. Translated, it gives CASSFSGLETQYF.

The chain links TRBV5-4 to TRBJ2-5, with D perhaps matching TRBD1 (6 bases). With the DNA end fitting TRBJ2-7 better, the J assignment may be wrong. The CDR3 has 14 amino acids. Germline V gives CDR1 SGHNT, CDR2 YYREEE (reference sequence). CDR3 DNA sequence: TGTGCCAGCAGCAAGGAAACAGGGACCTACGAGCAGTACTTC. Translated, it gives CASSKETGTYEQYF.

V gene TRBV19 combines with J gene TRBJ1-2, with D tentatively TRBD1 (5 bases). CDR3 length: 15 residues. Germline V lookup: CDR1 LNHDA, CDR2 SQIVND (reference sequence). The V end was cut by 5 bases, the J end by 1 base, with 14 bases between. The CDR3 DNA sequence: TGTGCCAGTAGTCGCGGGACGTACAGTAACTATGGCTACACCTTC. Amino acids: CASSRGTYSNYGYTF.

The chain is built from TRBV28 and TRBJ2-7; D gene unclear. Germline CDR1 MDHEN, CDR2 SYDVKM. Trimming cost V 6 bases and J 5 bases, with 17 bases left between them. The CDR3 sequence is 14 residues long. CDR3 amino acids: CASSRAPLMDEQYF. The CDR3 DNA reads TGTGCCAGCAGCCGCGCGCCGTTGATGGACGAGCAGTACTTC.

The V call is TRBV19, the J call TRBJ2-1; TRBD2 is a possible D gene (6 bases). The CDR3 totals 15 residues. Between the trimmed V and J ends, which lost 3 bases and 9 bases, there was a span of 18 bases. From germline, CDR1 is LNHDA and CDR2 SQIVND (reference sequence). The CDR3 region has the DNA TGTGCCAGTAGTATTCCCGGGAGCATTATCGGTGAGCAGTTCTTC. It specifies CASSIPGSIIGEQFF.

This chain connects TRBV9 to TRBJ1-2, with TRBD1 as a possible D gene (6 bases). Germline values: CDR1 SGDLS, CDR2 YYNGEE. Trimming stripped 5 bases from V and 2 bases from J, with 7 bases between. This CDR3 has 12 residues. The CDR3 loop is CASRQGNYGYTF. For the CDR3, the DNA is TGTGCCAGCAGACAGGGAAACTATGGCTACACCTTC.

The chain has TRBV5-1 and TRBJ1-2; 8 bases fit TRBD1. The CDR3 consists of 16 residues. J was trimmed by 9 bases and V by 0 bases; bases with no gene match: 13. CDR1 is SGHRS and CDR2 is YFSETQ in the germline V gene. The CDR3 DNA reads TGCGCCAGCAGCTTGGAGCCAGGACAGGGATCTAGGAGCTACACCTTC. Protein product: CASSLEPGQGSRSYTF.

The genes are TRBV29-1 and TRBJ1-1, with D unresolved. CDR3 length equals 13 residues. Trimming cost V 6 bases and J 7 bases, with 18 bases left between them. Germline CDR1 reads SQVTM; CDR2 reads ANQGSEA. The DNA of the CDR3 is TGCAGCGTCCCGGATAGAGGGTTGAGTGAAGCTTTCTTT. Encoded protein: CSVPDRGLSEAFF.

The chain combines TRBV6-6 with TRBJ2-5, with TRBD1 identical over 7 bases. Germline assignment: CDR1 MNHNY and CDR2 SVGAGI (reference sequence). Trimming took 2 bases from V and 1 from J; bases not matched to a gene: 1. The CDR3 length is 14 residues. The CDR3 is CASSYRGLQETQYF. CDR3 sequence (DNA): TGTGCCAGCAGTTACAGGGGGCTCCAAGAGACCCAGTACTTC.

The DNA for the CDR3 is TGTGCCAGCAGCCAGACAGGGTACGAGCAGTACTTC. It translates to CASSQTGYEQYF. The J gene is TRBJ2-7, the V gene TRBV7-9, with TRBD1 matching over 7 bases. J lost 4 bases, V lost 5 bases, and 2 bases had no gene match. The CDR3 has 12 residues. Germline V lookup: CDR1 SEHNR, CDR2 FQNEAQ (reference sequence).

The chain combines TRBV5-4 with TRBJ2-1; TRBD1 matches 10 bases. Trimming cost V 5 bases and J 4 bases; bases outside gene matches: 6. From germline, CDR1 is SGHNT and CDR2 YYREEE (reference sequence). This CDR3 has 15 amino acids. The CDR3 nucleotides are TGTGCCAGCAGAACCGGGACAGGGGTTTACAATGAGCAGTTCTTC. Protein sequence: CASRTGTGVYNEQFF.

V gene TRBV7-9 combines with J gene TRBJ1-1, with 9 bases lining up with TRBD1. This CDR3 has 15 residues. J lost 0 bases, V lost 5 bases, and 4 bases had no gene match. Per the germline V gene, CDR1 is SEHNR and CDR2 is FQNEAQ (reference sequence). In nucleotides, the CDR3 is TGTGCCAGCAGCCCCGGACAGGGGATGAACACTGAAGCTTTCTTT. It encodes CASSPGQGMNTEAFF.

The CDR3 reads CASSDSKRGGNYNEQFF. The CDR3 DNA sequence: TGTGCCAGCAGTGACTCCAAAAGGGGGGGCAACTACAATGAGCAGTTCTTC. The chain is built from TRBV6-4 and TRBJ2-1; weak D call: TRBD2 (7 bases). Trimming pared 0 bases from V and 3 bases from J, leaving 15 bases between. The CDR3 loop spans 17 amino acids. Germline values: CDR1 MRHNA, CDR2 SNTAGT.

The DNA for the CDR3 is TGTGCCAGCAATACCGCCGGTAACTATGGCTACACCTTC. Residues: CASNTAGNYGYTF. The J gene is TRBJ1-2, the V gene TRBV6-1, with D hard to call. The CDR3 length is 13 residues. The V and J ends lost 7 bases and 1 base respectively, with 10 bases between them. Germline loops: CDR1 MNHNS, CDR2 SASEGT.